The source of this T cell receptor (beta chain) is a study of CD8+ T cells in alopecia areata. V lost 4 bases and J lost 4; bases outside the gene matches: 6. This CDR3 is built from 14 residues. CDR1 and CDR2 (germline): SGHRS, YFSETQ. cDNA reverse transcribed from extracted RNA served as the sequencing template. Here immunoSEQ multiplex PCR was the method, and the copy in TCRdb shows in-frame clones only, minus some. The sample holds about 270,000 clones, about 62% seen once. Described treatment: oral pan-JAK inhibitor, 5-10 mg twice daily. Note on this clone: Other DNA sequences within the sample encode an identical CDR3.

This TCR came from a human donor with alopecia areata. The specimen comprised CD4+ T cells sorted from blood, sampled at approximately week 52, from a patient treated with tofacitinib. The rearrangement uses TRBV5-1 and TRBJ1-1, with 8 bases fitting TRBD1. CDR3 coding DNA: TGCGCCAGCAGCCTAGACAGGGGTGGCACTGAAGCTTTCTTT. It translates to CASSLDRGGTEAFF.